Following are 17 T cell receptor beta chains from one sample sequenced in a study of shared clonotypes between healthy human individuals. Clones were sequenced by immunoSEQ multiplex PCR, and TCRdb holds only the in-frame ones, with some missing. The profile covers fewer than 700,000 clones, with around 78% appearing a single time and 12% taken by the ten largest. The specimen was PBMCs. Receptors originate from a middle-aged woman in good health. Some clones in this sample may be carry-over from other donors' samples.

Ten or more counts support this clone. The chain combines TRBV5-6 with TRBJ1-1, with D possibly TRBD1 on 5 matching bases. The germline V gene encodes CDR1 SGHDT and CDR2 YYEEEE. Trimming left V 0 bases short and J 8 bases short, with 17 bases between. The CDR3 is 15 amino acids. The DNA for the CDR3 is TGTGCCAGCAGCTTGGGACAACGACAGAGGCGGGAAGCTTTCTTT. This encodes CASSLGQRQRREAFF.

Of note for this clone: One junction end does not reproduce the germline sequence, and a read error may be involved. The chain employs TRBV6-1 and TRBJ2-7; TRBD1 might be the D (5 bases). CDR1 is MNHNS and CDR2 is SASEGT in the germline V gene. CDR3 length equals 13 residues. The CDR3 sequence is CASSGGPEYEQHF. The DNA of the CDR3 is TGTGCCAGCAGTGGGGGCCCGGAGTACGAGCAGCACTTC.

This chain joins TRBV5-4 and TRBJ1-3; weak D call: TRBD1 (6 bases). This CDR3 is built from 15 residues. V was cut by 3 bases and J by 4 bases, with 14 bases left in between. Germline assignment: CDR1 SGHNT and CDR2 YYREEE (reference sequence). The CDR3 nucleotides read TGTGCCAGCAGCTGGGGGCCCGGTCAGGGAAACACCATATATTTT. Translating gives CASSWGPGQGNTIYF.

This clone was picked up many times. The chain employs TRBV30 and TRBJ2-1; 9 bases align to TRBD1. CDR1 and CDR2 (germline): GTSNPN, SVGIG (reference sequence). The CDR3 covers 16 residues. V lost 5 bases to trimming and J lost 5 bases; unmatched junction nucleotides: 13. In nucleotides, the CDR3 is TGTGCCTGGCACACCAGAGGGACAGGGAGAAACAATGAGCAGTTCTTC. Residues: CAWHTRGTGRNNEQFF.

This chain uses TRBV5-4 with TRBJ2-2, with TRBD1 identical over 11 bases. V dropped 4 bases and J dropped 7; count of bases not matched to a gene: 9. This CDR3 is built from 16 residues. Germline CDR1 SGHNT, CDR2 YYREEE (reference sequence). In DNA, the CDR3 is TGTGCCAGCAGCCTACGCAGGACAGGGGGCCTCGGGGAGCTGTTTTTT. Translation: CASSLRRTGGLGELFF. Complete variable domain (other parts from reference TRBV5-4 and TRBJ2-2): ETGVTQSPTHLIKTRGQQVTLRCSSQSGHNTVSWYQQALGQGPQFIFQYYREEENGRGNFPPRFSGLQFPNYSSELNVNALELDDSALYLCASSLRRTGGLGELFFGEGSRLTVL.

The CDR3 protein is CASSPSGGTDTQYF. The CDR3 DNA reads TGTGCCAGCAGTCCGTCAGGGGGCACAGATACGCAGTATTTT. V usage is TRBV7-3 and J usage is TRBJ2-3, with D maybe TRBD1 (6 bases). V lost 6 bases and J 1 base, leaving 11 bases between the germline ends. From germline, CDR1 is SGHTA and CDR2 FQGTGA. The CDR3 totals 14 residues. Full variable domain (missing parts from reference TRBV7-3 and TRBJ2-3): GAGVSQTPSNKVTEKGKYVELRCDPISGHTALYWYRQSLGQGPEFLIYFQGTGAADDSGLPNDRFFAVRPEGSVSTLKIQRTERGDSAVYLCASSPSGGTDTQYFGPGTRLTVL.

The sample holds a few counts of this clone. The chain is built from TRBV4-1 and TRBJ1-4, with D perhaps TRBD1 (5 bases). With 4 bases removed from V and 8 bases from J, the gap between germline ends came to 14 bases. The CDR3 extends over 14 amino acids. CDR1 is MGHRA, CDR2 YSYEKL, per germline. The CDR3 DNA sequence: TGCGCCAGCAGCCGTCTTGGGGGGAAGGAAAAACTGTTTTTT. This translates into CASSRLGGKEKLFF.

This chain uses TRBV7-9 with TRBJ2-7, with unresolved D. This CDR3 is built from 13 residues. V was shortened by 2 bases and J by 3 bases, with 8 bases between the two germline ends. Germline V gene sequence: CDR1 SEHNR, CDR2 FQNEAQ (reference sequence). CDR3 coding DNA: TGTGCCAGCAGCTTACAAAGGAACTACGAGCAGTACTTC. Its translation is CASSLQRNYEQYF.

Concerning this clone: This sequence may be a read error, since a much larger clone differs from it by one base. The same CDR3 arises from other DNA sequences in this sample as well. The rearrangement links TRBV30 to TRBJ1-1; a weak D match, TRBD1 (6 bases). This CDR3 comprises 13 residues. Germline V gene sequence: CDR1 GTSNPN, CDR2 SVGIG (reference sequence). The DNA of the CDR3 is TGTGCCTGGTCCCGGACAGCTGGGGCTGAAGCCTTCTTT. Protein sequence: CAWSRTAGAEAFF.

The V call is TRBV14, the J call TRBJ2-7; 7 bases align to TRBD1. The V segment lost 3 bases and the J segment 0 bases; nucleotides outside the gene matches: 2. The CDR3 is 14 residues long. Germline V gene lookup returns CDR1 SGHDN and CDR2 FVKESK. In nucleotides, the CDR3 is TGTGCCAGCAGCCAGACAGGGAGCTCCTACGAGCAGTACTTC. This translates into CASSQTGSSYEQYF.

This clone was found once. This chain joins TRBV25-1 and TRBJ1-1; D not certain. The CDR3 length is 13 residues. Germline CDR1 is MGHDK and CDR2 is SYGVNS. The V end lost 2 bases, the J end lost 4 bases, and 8 bases lay between the germline ends. The DNA of the CDR3 is TGTGCCAGCAGTGAAGGTGGGTTCACTGAAGCTTTCTTT. Residues: CASSEGGFTEAFF.

This clone was observed a handful of times. V gene TRBV18 combines with J gene TRBJ2-1; weak D call: TRBD2 (7 bases). The CDR3 sequence is 16 residues long. Germline-derived CDR1 and CDR2 are KGHSH and LQKENI. V lost 3 bases, J lost 6 bases, and 18 bases lay in between. CDR3 in amino acids: CASSPTGGGRINEQFF. The CDR3 DNA reads TGTGCCAGCTCACCCACGGGGGGCGGGAGAATCAATGAGCAGTTCTTC.

The rearrangement links TRBV5-1 to TRBJ2-3, with 7 bases lining up with TRBD1. Per the germline V gene, CDR1 is SGHRS and CDR2 is YFSETQ. V dropped 1 base and J dropped 2; count of bases not matched to a gene: 7. The CDR3 length is 16 residues. The CDR3 reads CASSLNRGSDTDTQYF. CDR3 DNA sequence: TGCGCCAGCAGCTTGAACAGGGGTTCGGACACAGATACGCAGTATTTT.

As concerns this clone: Other DNA sequences from this sample encode an identical CDR3 as well. The V and J genes are TRBV18 and TRBJ2-4, with TRBD2 as a possible D gene (6 bases). CDR1 is KGHSH and CDR2 is LQKENI in the germline V gene. The CDR3 is 15 residues long. Between the trimmed V and J ends, which lost 3 bases and 9 bases, there was a span of 18 bases. The CDR3 here is CASSPGEASRGIQYF. CDR3 nucleotide sequence: TGTGCCAGCTCACCGGGGGAGGCCTCTAGGGGCATTCAGTACTTC. Complete variable domain (other parts from reference TRBV18 and TRBJ2-4): NAGVMQNPRHLVRRRGQEARLRCSPMKGHSHVYWYRQLPEEGLKFMVYLQKENIIDESGMPKERFSAEFPKEGPSILRIQQVVRGDSAAYFCASSPGEASRGIQYFGAGTRLSVL.

The chain is built from TRBV7-9 and TRBJ1-5; the D gene is possibly TRBD1 (5 bases). V lost 6 bases and J 2 bases, leaving 5 bases between the germline ends. Germline CDR1 is SEHNR and CDR2 is FQNEAQ (reference sequence). The CDR3 is made up of 12 amino acids. CDR3 in amino acids: CASRTGNQPQHF. The CDR3 region has the DNA TGTGCCAGCAGGACAGGCAATCAGCCCCAGCATTTT.

This clone has ten or more counts. The genes are TRBV5-1 and TRBJ1-2; D remains ambiguous. Trimming stripped 0 bases from V and 6 bases from J, with 9 bases between. There are 13 residues in the CDR3. The germline V gene has CDR1 SGHRS and CDR2 YFSETQ. CDR3 sequence: CASSLASEDGYTF. For the CDR3, the DNA is TGCGCCAGCAGCTTGGCGTCAGAAGATGGCTACACCTTC.

V and J are TRBV18 and TRBJ2-3; no firm D call. This CDR3 has 14 amino acids. V was cut by 0 bases and J by 6 bases, with 10 bases left in between. Germline CDR1 and CDR2: KGHSH and LQKENI. In DNA form, the CDR3 reads TGTGCCAGCTCACCACCCGGCCCCCGTGATACGCAGTATTTT. Its translation: CASSPPGPRDTQYF.